The 5 T cell receptor beta chains in this list originate from one sample, sequenced in a study of post-analysis software for immune sequencing data. Study outcomes and limitations: Patients carried roughly 5 TRBV segments more frequently than controls did, and TRBV5-6, TRBV5-1 and TRBV20-1 were among them.

Prepared libraries of TCR beta cDNA carried unique molecular identifiers. TCRdb fed the PCR reads into MiXCR, producing one record per CDR3 protein. Among 450,000 or so distinct CDR3 sequences, 45% were seen once, and the ten largest hold about 12%. No antigen has been identified for these receptors. Input material: blood. Receptor source: a girl aged 10 to 17 with multiple sclerosis.

CDR3 loop: CASSGGQDYNEQFF. CDR3 bases: TGTGCCAGCAGTGGGGGACAGGATTACAATGAGCAGTTCTTC. The chain has TRBV25-1 and TRBJ2-1; 8 nucleotides line up with TRBD1. Germline CDR1 is MGHDK and CDR2 is SYGVNS. V was clipped by 4 bases and J by 4 bases; unmatched bases: 3. The CDR3 covers 14 residues.

This clonotype was seen repeatedly, ten times or more. The chain employs TRBV7-2 and TRBJ1-2; TRBD1 aligns across 10 bases. Per germline, CDR1 SGHTA and CDR2 FQGNSA. The junction had 4 bases not matched to a gene; V was cut back by 5 bases and J by 4 bases. The CDR3 extends over 14 amino acids. CDR3 nucleotide sequence: TGTGCCAGCAGCCCTGACAGGGGGCCCTATGGCTACACCTTC. Translated: CASSPDRGPYGYTF.

The V gene is TRBV18, the J gene TRBJ2-5, with unresolved D. Deletions cut 3 bases from V and 4 bases from J, with 9 bases between. CDR3 length: 13 residues. Germline V gene data show CDR1 as KGHSH and CDR2 as LQKENI. The DNA of the CDR3 is TGTGCCAGCTCACCTGACACGATAGAGACCCAGTACTTC. Translated: CASSPDTIETQYF.

This clonotype was observed a handful of times. The CDR3 DNA reads TGCGCCAGCAGCCAATCGAGGACTAGCGATATCTCCTACGAGCAGTACTTC. Residues: CASSQSRTSDISYEQYF. The J gene is TRBJ2-7, the V gene TRBV4-3; 9 positions agree with TRBD2. Germline values: CDR1 LGHNA, CDR2 YSLEER. The J segment lost 0 bases and the V segment lost 2 bases, leaving 8 bases of the junction unmatched. The CDR3 runs to 17 residues.

The genes are TRBV4-1 and TRBJ1-6, with 9 bases lining up with TRBD1. This CDR3 spans 15 amino acids. Germline assignment: CDR1 MGHRA and CDR2 YSYEKL. The V and J ends lost 0 bases and 9 bases, in that order; junction bases with no gene match: 3. The CDR3 region has the DNA TGCGCCAGCAGCCAAGATTACAGGGGGCTTTCACCCCTCCACTTT. Its protein product is CASSQDYRGLSPLHF.